This T cell receptor (beta chain) was observed in a study of T-cell reconstitution after alpha-beta-depleted transplantation in children. The TCRbeta library incorporated unique molecular identifiers. TCRdb ran MiXCR on the PCR reads and lists one entry per CDR3 protein. The data hold a few hundred thousand distinct CDR3 sequences, with about 10% observed a single time. This receptor was taken from a human donor who donated a stem cell graft to a child with SCID. The sequenced sample was PBMCs from the stem cell graft donor, obtained from the stem cell graft.

The DNA for the CDR3 is TGCGCCAGCAGCCCTTTACTCACCAAGGGACTAGAGACCCAGTACTTC. Protein: CASSPLLTKGLETQYF. V usage is TRBV4-1 and J usage is TRBJ2-5; D is possibly TRBD2 (6 bases). Between the trimmed V and J ends, which lost 4 bases and 4 bases, there was a span of 19 bases. CDR1 MGHRA and CDR2 YSYEKL come from the germline V gene. This CDR3 has 16 amino acids.